This T cell receptor beta chain was identified during a study of technical replicates of blood from several donors. The CDR3 has 16 residues. CDR1 is SGDLS and CDR2 is YYNGEE in the germline V gene. Trimming pared 0 bases from V and 1 base from J, leaving 14 bases between. Using immunoSEQ multiplex PCR, the repertoire was profiled, and TCRdb retains in-frame clones only, with some absent. The sample lists fewer than 85,000 clones, 90% occurring once. V and J are TRBV9 and TRBJ2-7, with a possible D match to TRBD1 (5 bases). The source material was PBMCs. This TCR was recovered from a human donor in good health. Some clones in this sample may be carry-over from other donors' samples. CDR3 sequence reads: CASSVDQGMRSYEQYF. The CDR3 DNA reads TGTGCCAGCAGCGTAGATCAGGGTATGAGGTCCTACGAGCAGTACTTC.